This T cell receptor (beta chain) was captured by sequencing in a study of cytomegalovirus exposure and HLA in healthy donors. Broader study findings: The investigators catalogued 164 TCR beta chains as cytomegalovirus-associated.

Assay used: immunoSEQ multiplex PCR; TCRdb lists only in-frame clones, some missing. The table records around 74,000 clones, 70% to 90% of them present only once. The V segment lost 8 bases and the J segment 8 bases; nucleotides outside the gene matches: 7. Per germline, CDR1 SNHLY and CDR2 FYNNEI. The CDR3 contains 13 residues. On this clone: Its antigen remains unidentified.

The sample was PBMCs. The chain combines TRBV2 with TRBJ2-1; 9 positions match TRBD1. The receptor comes from a man under 40 in good health and CMV-seronegative. The CDR3 reads CASVGTGSDEQFF. The CDR3, as DNA: TGTGCCAGCGTCGGGACAGGGAGTGATGAGCAGTTCTTC.